This T cell receptor (beta chain) was sequenced for a study of T cell responses to AZD1222 COVID-19 vaccine. Study findings and constraints: White British people made up most donors, females outnumbered males, and clonal diversity was possibly underestimated. Mapped onto spike, vaccine-associated CD4 TCRs spanned it and were dominant at 160-218 and 743-854.

The study pooled second doses at about 4 or about 12 weeks. For this clone: Its target is not known.

Assay: immunoSEQ multiplex PCR; the TCRdb copy retains only in-frame clones and omits some. The profile shows about 86,000 clones, roughly 90% of them singletons. Trimming removed 4 bases from V and 1 base from J, with 7 bases in between. This CDR3 contains 13 residues. Germline CDR1 and CDR2: LNHDA and SQIVND (reference sequence). The sequencing here drew on peripheral blood, taken 28 days after the second AZD1222 dose. The chain has TRBV19 and TRBJ1-1; the D gene is possibly TRBD1 (5 bases). This clonotype was sampled from an adult who received the AZD1222 COVID-19 vaccine. The CDR3 coding sequence is TGTGCCAGTAGTAGGGGGACGAACACTGAAGCTTTCTTT. Translation gives CASSRGTNTEAFF. The full variable domain, its missing parts supplied by reference TRBV19 and TRBJ1-1, is DGGITQSPKYLFRKEGQNVTLSCEQNLNHDAMYWYRQDPGQGLRLIYYSQIVNDFQKGDIAEGYSVSREKKESFPLTVTSAQKNPTAFYLCASSRGTNTEAFFGQGTRLTVV.